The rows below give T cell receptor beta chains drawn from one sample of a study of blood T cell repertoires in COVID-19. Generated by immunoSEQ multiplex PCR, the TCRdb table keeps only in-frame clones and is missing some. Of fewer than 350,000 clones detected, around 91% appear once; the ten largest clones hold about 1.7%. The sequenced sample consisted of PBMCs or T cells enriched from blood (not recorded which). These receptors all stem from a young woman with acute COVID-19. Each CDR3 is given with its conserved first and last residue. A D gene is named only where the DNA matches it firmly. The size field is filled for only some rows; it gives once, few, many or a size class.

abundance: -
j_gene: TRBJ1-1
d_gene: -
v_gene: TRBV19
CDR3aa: CASSPSRDTEAFF
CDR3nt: TGTGCCAGTAGCCCCTCGCGGGACACTGAAGCTTTCTTT

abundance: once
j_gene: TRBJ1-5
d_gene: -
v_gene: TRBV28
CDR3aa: CASSLGLSTGGQPQHF
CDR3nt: TGTGCCAGCAGCCTGGGTTTAAGTACAGGCGGTCAGCCCCAGCATTTT

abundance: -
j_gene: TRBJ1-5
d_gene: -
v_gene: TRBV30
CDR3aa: CAWSVPGNQPQHF
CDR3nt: TGTGCCTGGAGTGTCCCCGGCAATCAGCCCCAGCATTTT

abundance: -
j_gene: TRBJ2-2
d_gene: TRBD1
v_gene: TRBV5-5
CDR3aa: CASRTPKTGGTTGELFF
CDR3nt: TGTGCCAGCAGAACCCCTAAGACAGGGGGAACGACCGGGGAGCTGTTTTTT

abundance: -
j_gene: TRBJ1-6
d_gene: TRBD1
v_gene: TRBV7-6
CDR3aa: CASSLYGGQGNNSPLHF
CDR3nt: TGTGCCAGCAGCTTATACGGCGGACAGGGGAATAATTCACCCCTCCACTTT

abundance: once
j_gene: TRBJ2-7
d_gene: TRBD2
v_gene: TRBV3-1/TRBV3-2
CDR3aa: CASSQVASGAYEQYF
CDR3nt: TGTGCCAGCAGCCAAGTGGCTAGCGGGGCCTACGAGCAGTACTTC

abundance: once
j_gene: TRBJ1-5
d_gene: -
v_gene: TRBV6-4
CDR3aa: CASSDSKWQGDQPQHF
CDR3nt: TGTGCCAGCAGTGACTCCAAATGGCAGGGCGATCAGCCCCAGCATTTT

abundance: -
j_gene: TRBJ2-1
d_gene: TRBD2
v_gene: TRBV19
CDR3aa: CASGSGLAGPYEQFF
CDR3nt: TGTGCCAGTGGATCAGGACTAGCGGGACCGTATGAGCAGTTCTTC

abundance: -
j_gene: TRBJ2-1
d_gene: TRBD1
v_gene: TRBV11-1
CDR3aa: CASSNPGQRNEQFF
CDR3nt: TGTGCCAGCAGCAACCCGGGACAGCGCAATGAGCAGTTCTTC

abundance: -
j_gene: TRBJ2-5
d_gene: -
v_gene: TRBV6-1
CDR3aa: CASSANRGHNQETQYF
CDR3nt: TGTGCCAGCAGTGCGAACCGGGGACATAACCAAGAGACCCAGTACTTC

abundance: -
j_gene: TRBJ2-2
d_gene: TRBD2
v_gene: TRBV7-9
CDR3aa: CASGGREGFGELFF
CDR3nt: TGTGCCAGTGGCGGACGGGAGGGTTTCGGGGAGCTGTTTTTT

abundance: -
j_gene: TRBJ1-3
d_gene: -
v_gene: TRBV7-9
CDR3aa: CASSLPLSGNGNTIYF
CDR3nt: TGTGCCAGCAGCCTCCCACTGTCAGGGAATGGAAACACCATATATTTT

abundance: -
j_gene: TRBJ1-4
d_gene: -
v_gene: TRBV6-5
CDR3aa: CASADTRGEKLFF
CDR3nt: TGTGCCAGCGCGGACACCAGGGGTGAAAAACTGTTTTTT

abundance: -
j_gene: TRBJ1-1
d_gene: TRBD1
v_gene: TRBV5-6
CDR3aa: CASSLGQGGMNTEAFF
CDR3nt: TGTGCCAGCAGCTTGGGACAGGGGGGCATGAACACTGAAGCTTTCTTT

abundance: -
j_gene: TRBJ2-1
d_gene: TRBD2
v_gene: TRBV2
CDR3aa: CASQRYNYLVLAGAVRQWEQFF
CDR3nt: TGTGCCAGCCAGAGATATAACTATTTAGTCCTAGCGGGAGCAGTTCGTCAGTGGGAGCAGTTCTTC

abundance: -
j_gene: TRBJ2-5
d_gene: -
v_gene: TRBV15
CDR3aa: CATSRAGVETQYF
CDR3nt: TGTGCCACCAGCAGAGCGGGTGTAGAGACCCAGTACTTC

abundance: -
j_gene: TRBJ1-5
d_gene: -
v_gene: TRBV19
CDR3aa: CASSPFTAGRQPQHF
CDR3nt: TGTGCCAGTAGCCCCTTCACGGCAGGGCGCCAGCCCCAGCATTTT

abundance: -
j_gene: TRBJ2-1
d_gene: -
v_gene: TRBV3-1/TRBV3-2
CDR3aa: CASSPSRLQLSYNEQFF
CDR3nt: TGTGCCAGCAGCCCAAGCCGTTTACAGCTCAGTTACAATGAGCAGTTCTTC

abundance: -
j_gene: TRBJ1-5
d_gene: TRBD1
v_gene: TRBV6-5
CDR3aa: CASRRQGAGQPQHF
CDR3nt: TGTGCCAGCAGGAGACAGGGGGCGGGTCAGCCCCAGCATTTT

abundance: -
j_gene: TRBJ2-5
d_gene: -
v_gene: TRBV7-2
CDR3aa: CASSNLVQETQYF
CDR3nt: TGTGCCAGCAGCAACTTGGTACAAGAGACCCAGTACTTC

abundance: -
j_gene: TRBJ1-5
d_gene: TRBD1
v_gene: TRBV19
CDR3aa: CASSIPTGYNQPQHF
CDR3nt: TGTGCCAGTAGTATACCGACAGGGTACAATCAGCCCCAGCATTTT

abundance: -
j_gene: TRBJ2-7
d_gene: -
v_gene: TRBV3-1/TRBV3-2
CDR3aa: CASSQDPGRYEQYF
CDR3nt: TGTGCCAGCAGCCAAGATCCAGGAAGGTACGAGCAGTACTTC

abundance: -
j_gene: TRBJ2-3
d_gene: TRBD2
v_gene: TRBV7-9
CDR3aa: CASSFLMAGGQDTQYF
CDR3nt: TGTGCCAGCAGCTTTCTGATGGCGGGAGGGCAAGATACGCAGTATTTT

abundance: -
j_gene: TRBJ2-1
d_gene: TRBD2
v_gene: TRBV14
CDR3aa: CASSQVNSGRMRDEQFF
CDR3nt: TGTGCCAGCAGCCAAGTAAATAGCGGGAGGATGCGCGATGAGCAGTTCTTC

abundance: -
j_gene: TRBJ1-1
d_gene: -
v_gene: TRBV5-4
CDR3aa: CASSLTIKNTEAFF
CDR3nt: TGTGCCAGCAGCTTGACAATAAAGAACACTGAAGCTTTCTTT

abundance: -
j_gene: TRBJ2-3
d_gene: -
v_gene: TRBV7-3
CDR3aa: CASSLATGLGTDTQYF
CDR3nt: TGTGCCAGCAGCTTAGCTACAGGGTTGGGGACAGATACGCAGTATTTT

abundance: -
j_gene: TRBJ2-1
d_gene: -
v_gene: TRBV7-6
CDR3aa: CASSIGTTSYNEQFF
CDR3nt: TGTGCCAGCAGCATCGGGACAACCTCCTACAATGAGCAGTTCTTC

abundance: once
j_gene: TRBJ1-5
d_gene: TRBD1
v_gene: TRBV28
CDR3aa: CASSIDRVTDQPQHF
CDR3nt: TGTGCCAGCAGTATTGACAGGGTGACGGATCAGCCCCAGCATTTT

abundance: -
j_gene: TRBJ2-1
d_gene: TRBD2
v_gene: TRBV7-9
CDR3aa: CASSSSGRDREQFF
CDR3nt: TGTGCCAGCAGTTCTAGCGGGAGGGACCGTGAGCAGTTCTTC

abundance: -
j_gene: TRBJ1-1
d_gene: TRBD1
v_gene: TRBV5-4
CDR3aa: CASSLQGGAFGNTEAFF
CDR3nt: TGTGCCAGCAGCTTGCAAGGGGGCGCTTTCGGAAACACTGAAGCTTTCTTT

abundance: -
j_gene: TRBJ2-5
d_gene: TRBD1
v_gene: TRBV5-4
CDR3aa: CASSWPDRGKETQYF
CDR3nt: TGTGCCAGCAGCTGGCCCGACAGGGGCAAAGAGACCCAGTACTTC

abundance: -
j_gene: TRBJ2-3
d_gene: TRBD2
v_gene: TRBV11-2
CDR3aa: CASSSIAGGPLVTDTQYF
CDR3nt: TGTGCCAGCAGTTCGATAGCGGGAGGGCCTCTTGTAACAGATACGCAGTATTTT

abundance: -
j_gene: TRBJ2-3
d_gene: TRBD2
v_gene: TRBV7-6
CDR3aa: CASSRGGDTQYF
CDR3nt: TGTGCCAGCAGCCGCGGGGGGGATACGCAGTATTTT

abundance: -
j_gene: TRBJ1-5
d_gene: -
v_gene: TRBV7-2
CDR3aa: CASSLYPVRPKDKNQPQHF
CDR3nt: TGTGCCAGCAGCTTATATCCCGTCCGGCCGAAGGACAAGAATCAGCCCCAGCATTTT

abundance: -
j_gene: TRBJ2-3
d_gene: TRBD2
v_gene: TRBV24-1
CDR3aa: CATSDTMGLAADTQYF
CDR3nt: TGTGCCACCAGTGATACGATGGGACTAGCAGCAGATACGCAGTATTTT

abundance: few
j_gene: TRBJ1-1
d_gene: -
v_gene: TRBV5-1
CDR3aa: CASSLGQEFTEAFF
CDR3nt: TGCGCCAGCAGCTTGGGACAGGAGTTCACTGAAGCTTTCTTT

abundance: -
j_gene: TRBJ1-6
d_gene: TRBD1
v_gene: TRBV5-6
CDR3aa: CASSFGQGGSPLHF
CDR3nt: TGTGCCAGCAGCTTTGGACAGGGAGGGTCACCCCTCCACTTT

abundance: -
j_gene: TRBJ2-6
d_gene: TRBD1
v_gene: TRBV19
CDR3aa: CASSIIRDRAPGANVLTF
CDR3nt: TGTGCCAGTAGTATAATTAGGGACAGGGCTCCCGGGGCCAACGTCCTGACTTTC

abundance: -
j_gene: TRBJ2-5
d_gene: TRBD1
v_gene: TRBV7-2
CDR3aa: CASSSRDRETQYF
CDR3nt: TGTGCCAGCAGCTCCCGGGACAGAGAGACCCAGTACTTC

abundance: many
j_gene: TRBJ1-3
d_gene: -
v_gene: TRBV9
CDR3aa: CASSATRGTASSGNTIYF
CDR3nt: TGTGCCAGCAGCGCCACTAGAGGAACGGCGAGCTCTGGAAACACCATATATTTT

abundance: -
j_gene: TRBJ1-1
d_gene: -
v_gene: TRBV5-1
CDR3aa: CASSGTRVTNTEAFF
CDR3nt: TGCGCCAGCAGCGGTACTAGGGTTACGAACACTGAAGCTTTCTTT

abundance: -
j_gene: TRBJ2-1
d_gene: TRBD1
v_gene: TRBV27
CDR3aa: CASSRGQGGQFF
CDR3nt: TGTGCCAGCAGTAGAGGACAGGGGGGGCAGTTCTTC

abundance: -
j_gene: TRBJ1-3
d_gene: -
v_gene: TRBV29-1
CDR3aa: CSVSSGWNSGNTIYF
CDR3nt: TGCAGCGTTAGCAGCGGATGGAACTCTGGAAACACCATATATTTT

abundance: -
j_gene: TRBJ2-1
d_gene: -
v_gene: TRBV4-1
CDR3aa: CASSQDRAGRNEQFF
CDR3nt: TGCGCCAGCAGCCAAGATCGGGCAGGGCGAAATGAGCAGTTCTTC

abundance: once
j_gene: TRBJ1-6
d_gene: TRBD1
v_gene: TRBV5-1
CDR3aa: CASSSTGTGGSPLHF
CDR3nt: TGCGCCAGCAGCTCCACCGGGACAGGAGGATCACCCCTCCACTTT

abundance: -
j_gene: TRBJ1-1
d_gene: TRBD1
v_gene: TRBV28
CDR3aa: CASSATVGDGQVGEAFF
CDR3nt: TGTGCCAGCAGTGCAACTGTAGGGGATGGACAGGTTGGTGAAGCTTTCTTT

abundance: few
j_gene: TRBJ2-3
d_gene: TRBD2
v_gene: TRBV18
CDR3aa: CASSNAGVLGRSSTDTQYF
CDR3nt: TGTGCCAGCTCAAACGCGGGAGTTCTGGGCAGATCTAGCACAGATACGCAGTATTTT

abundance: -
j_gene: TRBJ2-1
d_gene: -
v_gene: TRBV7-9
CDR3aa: CASTLLNEQFF
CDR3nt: TGTGCCAGCACCTTACTCAATGAGCAGTTCTTC

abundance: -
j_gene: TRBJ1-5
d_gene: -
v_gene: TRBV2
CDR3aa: CASSVQGSNQPQHF
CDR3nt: TGTGCCAGCAGTGTACAGGGTAGCAATCAGCCCCAGCATTTT

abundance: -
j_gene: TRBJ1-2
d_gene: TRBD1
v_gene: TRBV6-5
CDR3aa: CASRGGRTGYGYTF
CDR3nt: TGTGCCAGCAGAGGGGGCCGGACGGGATATGGCTACACCTTC

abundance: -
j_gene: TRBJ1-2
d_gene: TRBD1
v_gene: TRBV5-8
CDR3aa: CASSFGRGREGYTF
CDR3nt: TGTGCCAGCAGCTTCGGCAGGGGGCGGGAGGGCTACACCTTC

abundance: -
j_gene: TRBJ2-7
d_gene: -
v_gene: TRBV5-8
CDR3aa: CASSRYEVLDPYEQYF
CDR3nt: TGTGCCAGCAGTCGCTACGAGGTATTGGATCCCTACGAGCAGTACTTC

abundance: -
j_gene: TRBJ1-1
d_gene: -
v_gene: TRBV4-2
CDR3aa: CASSQETSMNTEAFF
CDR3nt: TGTGCCAGCAGCCAAGAAACAAGTATGAACACTGAAGCTTTCTTT

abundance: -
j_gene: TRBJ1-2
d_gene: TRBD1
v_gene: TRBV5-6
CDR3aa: CASSLERGRIYYGYTF
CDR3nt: TGTGCCAGCAGCTTGGAAAGGGGGCGTATATACTATGGCTACACCTTC

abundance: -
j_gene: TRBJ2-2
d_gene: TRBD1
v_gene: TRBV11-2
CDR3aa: CASSFGLGQGTGELFF
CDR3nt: TGTGCCAGCAGCTTCGGTCTGGGACAGGGCACCGGGGAGCTGTTTTTT

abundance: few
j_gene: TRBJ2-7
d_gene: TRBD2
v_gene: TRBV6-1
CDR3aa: CASSAFLAGGSYEQYF
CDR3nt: TGTGCCAGCAGTGCATTTCTAGCGGGAGGTTCCTACGAGCAGTACTTC

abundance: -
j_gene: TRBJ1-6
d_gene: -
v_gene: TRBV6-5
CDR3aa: CASSYSGSPLHF
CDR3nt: TGTGCCAGCAGTTACTCCGGTTCACCCCTCCACTTT